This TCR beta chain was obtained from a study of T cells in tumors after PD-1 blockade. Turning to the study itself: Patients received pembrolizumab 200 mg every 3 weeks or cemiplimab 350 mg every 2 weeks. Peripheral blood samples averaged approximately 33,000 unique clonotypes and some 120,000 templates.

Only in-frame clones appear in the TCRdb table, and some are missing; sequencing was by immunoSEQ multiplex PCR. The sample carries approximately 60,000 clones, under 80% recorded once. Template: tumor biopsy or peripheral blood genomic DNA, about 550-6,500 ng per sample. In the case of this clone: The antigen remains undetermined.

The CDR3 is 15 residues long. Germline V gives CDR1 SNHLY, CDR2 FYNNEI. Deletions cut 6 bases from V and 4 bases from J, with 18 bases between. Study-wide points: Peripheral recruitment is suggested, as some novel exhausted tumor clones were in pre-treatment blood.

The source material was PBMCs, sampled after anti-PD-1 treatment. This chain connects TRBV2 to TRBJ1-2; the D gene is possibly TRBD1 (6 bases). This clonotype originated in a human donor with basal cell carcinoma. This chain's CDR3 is CASREDSSPFYGYTF. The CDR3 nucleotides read TGTGCCAGCAGAGAGGACAGCTCACCCTTCTATGGCTACACCTTC. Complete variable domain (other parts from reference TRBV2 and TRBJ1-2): EPEVTQTPSHQVTQMGQEVILRCVPISNHLYFYWYRQILGQKVEFLVSFYNNEISEKSEIFDDQFSVERPDGSNFTLKIRSTKLEDSAMYFCASREDSSPFYGYTFGSGTRLTVV.